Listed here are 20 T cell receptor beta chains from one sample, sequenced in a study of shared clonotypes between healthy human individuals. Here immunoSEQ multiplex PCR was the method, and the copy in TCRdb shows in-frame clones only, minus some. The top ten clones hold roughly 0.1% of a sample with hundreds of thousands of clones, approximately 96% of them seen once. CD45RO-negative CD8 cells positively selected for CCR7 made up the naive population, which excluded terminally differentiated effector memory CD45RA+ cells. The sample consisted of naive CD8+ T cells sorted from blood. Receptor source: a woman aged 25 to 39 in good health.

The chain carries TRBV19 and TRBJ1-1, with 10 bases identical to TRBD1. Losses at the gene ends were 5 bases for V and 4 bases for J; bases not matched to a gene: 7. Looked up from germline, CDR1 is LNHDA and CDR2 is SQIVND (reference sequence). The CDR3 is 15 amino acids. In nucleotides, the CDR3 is TGTGCCAGTAGTCCCCGGGACAGGGGTTTCACTGAAGCTTTCTTT. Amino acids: CASSPRDRGFTEAFF. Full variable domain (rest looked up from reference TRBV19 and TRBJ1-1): DGGITQSPKYLFRKEGQNVTLSCEQNLNHDAMYWYRQDPGQGLRLIYYSQIVNDFQKGDIAEGYSVSREKKESFPLTVTSAQKNPTAFYLCASSPRDRGFTEAFFGQGTRLTVV.

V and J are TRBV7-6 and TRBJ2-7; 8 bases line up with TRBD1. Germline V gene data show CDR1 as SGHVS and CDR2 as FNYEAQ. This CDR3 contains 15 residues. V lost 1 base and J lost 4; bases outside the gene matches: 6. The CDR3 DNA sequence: TGTGCCAGCAGCTTAGGACAGGGGAAGGTGTACGAGCAGTACTTC. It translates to CASSLGQGKVYEQYF.

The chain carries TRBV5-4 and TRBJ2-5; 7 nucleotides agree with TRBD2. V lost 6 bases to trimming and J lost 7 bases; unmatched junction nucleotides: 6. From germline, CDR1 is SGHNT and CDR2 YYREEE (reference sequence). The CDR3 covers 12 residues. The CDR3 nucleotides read TGTGCCAGCACTGGCGGGGAGGGGACCCAGTACTTC. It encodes CASTGGEGTQYF.

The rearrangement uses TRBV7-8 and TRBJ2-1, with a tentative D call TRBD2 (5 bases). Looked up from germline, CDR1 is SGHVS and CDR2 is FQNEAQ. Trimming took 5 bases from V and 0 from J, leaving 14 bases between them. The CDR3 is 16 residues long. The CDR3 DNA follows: TGTGCCAGCAGCGACACTGCGGGCAGCTCCTACAATGAGCAGTTCTTC. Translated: CASSDTAGSSYNEQFF.

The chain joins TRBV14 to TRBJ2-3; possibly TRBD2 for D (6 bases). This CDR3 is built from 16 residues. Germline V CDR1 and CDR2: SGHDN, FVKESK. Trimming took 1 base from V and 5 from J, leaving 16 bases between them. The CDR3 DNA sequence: TGTGCCAGCAGCCAAGTTCTCCCCGGGAGACTAGATACGCAGTATTTT. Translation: CASSQVLPGRLDTQYF.

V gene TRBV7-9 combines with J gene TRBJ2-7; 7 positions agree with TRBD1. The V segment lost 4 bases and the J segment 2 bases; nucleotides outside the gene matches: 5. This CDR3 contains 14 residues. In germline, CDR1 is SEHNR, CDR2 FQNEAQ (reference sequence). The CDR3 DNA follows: TGTGCCAGCAGCTCGCCCAGGGGGACCTACGAGCAGTACTTC. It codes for CASSSPRGTYEQYF.

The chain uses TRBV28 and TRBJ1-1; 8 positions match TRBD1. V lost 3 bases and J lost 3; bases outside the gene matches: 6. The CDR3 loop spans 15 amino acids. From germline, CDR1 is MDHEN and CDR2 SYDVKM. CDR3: CASSLTGVFDTEAFF. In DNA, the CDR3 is TGTGCCAGCAGTTTGACAGGGGTGTTCGACACTGAAGCTTTCTTT. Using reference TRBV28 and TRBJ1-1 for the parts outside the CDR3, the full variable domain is DVKVTQSSRYLVKRTGEKVFLECVQDMDHENMFWYRQDPGLGLRLIYFSYDVKMKEKGDIPEGYSVSREKKERFSLILESASTNQTSMYLCASSLTGVFDTEAFFGQGTRLTVV.

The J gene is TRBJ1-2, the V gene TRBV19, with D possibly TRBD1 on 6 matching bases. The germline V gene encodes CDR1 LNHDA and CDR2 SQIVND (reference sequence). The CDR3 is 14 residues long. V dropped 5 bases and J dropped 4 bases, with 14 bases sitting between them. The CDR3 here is CASSLGDTAYGYTF. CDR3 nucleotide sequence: TGTGCCAGTAGTTTGGGGGACACCGCCTATGGCTACACCTTC.

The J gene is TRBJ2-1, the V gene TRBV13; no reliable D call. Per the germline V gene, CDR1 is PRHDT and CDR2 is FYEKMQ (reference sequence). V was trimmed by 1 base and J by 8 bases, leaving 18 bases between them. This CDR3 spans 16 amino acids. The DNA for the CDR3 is TGTGCCAGCAGCTTAGCTGGAGCCCCACATTTCCATGAGCAGTTCTTC. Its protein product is CASSLAGAPHFHEQFF.

DNA for the CDR3: TGTGCCAGCAGTTTAATAAGTTTCGATCTAGCGGGAACAGATACGCAGTATTTT. This translates into CASSLISFDLAGTDTQYF. This chain joins TRBV28 and TRBJ2-3, with TRBD2 identical over 9 bases. Germline values: CDR1 MDHEN, CDR2 SYDVKM. The CDR3 is 18 amino acids. With 2 bases clipped from V and 3 bases from J, the junction kept 12 bases outside the gene matches. The variable domain in full, completed from reference TRBV28 and TRBJ2-3, reads DVKVTQSSRYLVKRTGEKVFLECVQDMDHENMFWYRQDPGLGLRLIYFSYDVKMKEKGDIPEGYSVSREKKERFSLILESASTNQTSMYLCASSLISFDLAGTDTQYFGPGTRLTVL.

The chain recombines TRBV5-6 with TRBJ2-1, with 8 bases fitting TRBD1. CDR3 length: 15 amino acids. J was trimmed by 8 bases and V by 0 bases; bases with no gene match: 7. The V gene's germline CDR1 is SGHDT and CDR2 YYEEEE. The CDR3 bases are TGTGCCAGCAGCTTGGGACAGGGGAGTTTTGATGAGCAGTTCTTC. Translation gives CASSLGQGSFDEQFF. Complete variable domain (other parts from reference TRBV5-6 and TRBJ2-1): DAGVTQSPTHLIKTRGQQVTLRCSPKSGHDTVSWYQQALGQGPQFIFQYYEEEERQRGNFPDRFSGHQFPNYSSELNVNALLLGDSALYLCASSLGQGSFDEQFFGPGTRLTVL.

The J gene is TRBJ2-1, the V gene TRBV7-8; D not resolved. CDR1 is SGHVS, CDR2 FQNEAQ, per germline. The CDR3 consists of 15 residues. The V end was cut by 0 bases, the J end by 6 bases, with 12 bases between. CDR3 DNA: TGTGCCAGCAGCTTAGCGAAGTTACTGAGCAATGAGCAGTTCTTC. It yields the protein CASSLAKLLSNEQFF.

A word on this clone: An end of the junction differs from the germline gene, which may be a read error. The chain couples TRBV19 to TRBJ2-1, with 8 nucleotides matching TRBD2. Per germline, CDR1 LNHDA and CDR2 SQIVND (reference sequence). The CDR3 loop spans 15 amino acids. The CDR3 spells CASTIAGSSYNEQFF. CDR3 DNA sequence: TGTGCCAGTACTATAGCGGGGAGCTCCTACAATGAGCAGTTCTTC.

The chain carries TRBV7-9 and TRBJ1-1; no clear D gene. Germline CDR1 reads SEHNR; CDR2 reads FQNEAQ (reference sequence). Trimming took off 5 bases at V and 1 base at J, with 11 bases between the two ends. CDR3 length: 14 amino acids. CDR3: CASSPSGGNTEAFF. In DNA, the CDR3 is TGTGCCAGCAGCCCCTCGGGAGGGAACACTGAAGCTTTCTTT.

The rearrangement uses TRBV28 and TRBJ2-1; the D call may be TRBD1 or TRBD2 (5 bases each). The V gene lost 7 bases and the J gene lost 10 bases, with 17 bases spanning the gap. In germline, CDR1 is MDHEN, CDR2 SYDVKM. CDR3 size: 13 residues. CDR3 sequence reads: CASTDPGPQEQFF. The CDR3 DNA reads TGTGCCAGCACTGACCCGGGACCCCAGGAGCAGTTCTTC.

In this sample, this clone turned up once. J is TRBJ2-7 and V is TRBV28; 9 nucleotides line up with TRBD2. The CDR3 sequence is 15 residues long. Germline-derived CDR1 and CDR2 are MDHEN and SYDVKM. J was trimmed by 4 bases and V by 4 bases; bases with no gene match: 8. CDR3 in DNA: TGTGCCAGCAGTTCGCGGGTAGCGGGAGTGTACGAGCAGTACTTC. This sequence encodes CASSSRVAGVYEQYF.

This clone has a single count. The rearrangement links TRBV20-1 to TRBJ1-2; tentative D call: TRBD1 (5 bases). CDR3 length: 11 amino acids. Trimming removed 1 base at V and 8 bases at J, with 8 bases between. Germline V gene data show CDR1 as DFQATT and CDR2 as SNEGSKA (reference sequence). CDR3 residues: CSARGWDGYTF. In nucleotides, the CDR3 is TGCAGTGCTAGAGGGTGGGACGGCTACACCTTC.

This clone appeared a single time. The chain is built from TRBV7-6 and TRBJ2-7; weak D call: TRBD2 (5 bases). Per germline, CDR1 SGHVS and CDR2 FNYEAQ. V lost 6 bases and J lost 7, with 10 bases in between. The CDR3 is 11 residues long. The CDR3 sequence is CASSSDSEQYF. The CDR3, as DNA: TGTGCCAGCAGTTCGGACTCTGAGCAGTACTTC.

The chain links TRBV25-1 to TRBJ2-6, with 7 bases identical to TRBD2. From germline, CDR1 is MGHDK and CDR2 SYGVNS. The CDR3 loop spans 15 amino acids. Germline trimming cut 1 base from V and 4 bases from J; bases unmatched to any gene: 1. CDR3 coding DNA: TGTGCCAGCAGTGAATTGGGAGGGGGGGCCAACGTCCTGACTTTC. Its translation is CASSELGGGANVLTF.

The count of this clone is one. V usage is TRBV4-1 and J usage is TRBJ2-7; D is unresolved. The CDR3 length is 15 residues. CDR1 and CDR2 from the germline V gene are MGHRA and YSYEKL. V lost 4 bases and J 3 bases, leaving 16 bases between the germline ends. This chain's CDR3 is CASSPRAGGDYEQYF. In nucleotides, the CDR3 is TGCGCCAGCAGCCCCCGCGCTGGTGGGGACTACGAGCAGTACTTC.